This T cell receptor beta chain was identified during a study of cytomegalovirus exposure and HLA in healthy donors (dated by TCRdb to the late 2010s). Regarding the complete study: According to an earlier analysis of 550 to 750 of the donors, some 170 million T cells yielded roughly 100 million unique TCR beta sequences and approximately 300 Gb of sequence data. To predict cytomegalovirus infection status, the study brought together high-throughput TCR immunosequencing, statistical association of individual TCRs with disease status, and machine learning. Across some 400 genotyped donors of the cohort, an average of roughly 250,000 unique TCR beta nucleotide sequences per donor were sequenced, and roughly 18% of those sequences were non-productive. The genetic ancestry cluster associated with self-reported Caucasian donors included 65% to 90% of the 398 genotyped donors. In an earlier analysis of around 540 of the donors, high-throughput TCR beta sequencing was used to judge whether each TCR beta V gene segment behaved as functional or pseudogenic. The number of donors typed differed by locus, with roughly 620-630 for A, B, C, DRB1 and DQB1, 522 for DQA1, approximately 580 for DPA1, and around 430 for DPB1. Besides the first cohort of around 700 subjects, a separate validation cohort made up of 120 different subjects was used. Genome-wide SNP genotypes for about 65% of the roughly 670 donors were used in a later genetic analysis, which treated that subset as a discovery cohort. About 300 gigabases of sequencing data and some 85 million unique TCR sequences were included in an early release covering over 600 HLA-typed donors. HLA typing included class I and class II loci at four-digit resolution. In the later analysis, no new phenotypic data were used to find candidate immune exposures; instead, reliance was placed on TCR beta sequences and their occurrence across donors. Every discovery cohort repertoire had been produced on one sequencing platform. Donor age, sex, ethnicity and CMV serostatus were compiled together with the repertoire data. The study was designed to test whether signatures of past pathogen exposure could be identified by cataloging public T cell receptors. Roughly 5 DR-DQ haplotypes were treated as single units for association and clustering because of strong linkage in the cohort. In a later analysis, previously published TCR beta repertoires from 550 to 700 donors were re-analyzed and high-resolution HLA genotyping was added so that TCR occurrence patterns could be studied. The study used immunosequencing to profile the T cell repertoires of several hundred subjects and linked those repertoires to cytomegalovirus serostatus.

Library preparation employed the immunoSEQ multiplex PCR assay. For the multiplex PCR, a mixture combining 60 forward primers for TCR Vbeta segments and 13 reverse primers for TCR Jbeta segments was used. The CDR3 region of rearranged TCR beta genes was amplified from genomic DNA by a multiplex PCR assay. Amplified TCR beta libraries were sequenced as 87-base-pair reads on the Illumina HiSeq System. On the study's bioinformatics: Across the 600 to 700 repertoires, a later analysis counted tens of millions of unique TCR beta chains, 9 million to 14 million of which were shared by at least two donors. Raw reads were error-corrected and collapsed into unique sequences by a nearest-neighbor algorithm in which closely related sequences were merged to remove PCR and sequencing errors. CDR3 sequences were aligned to IMGT reference sequences to assign V, D and J gene segments. For a sequence to be retained, a match of at least six nucleotides was required to both a V gene segment and a J gene segment. A rearrangement counted as productive if the CDR3 had no stop codons and remained in frame with V and J, and every other rearrangement counted as non-productive. Following IMGT convention, CDR3 was defined as the stretch from the second conserved V-encoded cysteine to the conserved J-encoded phenylalanine. Sequences without an unambiguous match to a single V gene segment were excluded from the earlier analysis of several hundred of the donors. An earlier analysis of roughly 590 of the donors called V segments functional above 56.7% productive rearrangements and segregating when the between-donor standard deviation exceeded 5%. A statistical classification framework was built for diagnosing cytomegalovirus status from the catalog of TCR beta chain sequences. V and J gene assignment, in a later analysis, came from comparing TCR nucleotide sequences with IMGT/GENE-DB human TR gene sequences. In a later analysis, CDR3 sequences and most-parsimonious VDJ recombination scenarios were assigned using the TCRdist pipeline. A later analysis defined each TCR beta chain by its CDR3 amino acid sequence plus V-gene family, and excluded reads lacking a unique V-gene family. As a way to deal with suspected cross-contamination and a sequencing artifact, a later analysis dropped 640 or so nucleotide sequences that were highly shared and had low generation probability. In a later analysis, a clonal expansion index was calculated for each public chain from normalized within-repertoire ranks of inferred template counts. In a later analysis, generation probabilities were computed using a VDJ recombination model fitted to out-of-frame rearrangements, and the results were checked against IGoR. Hypergeometric tests were used in a later analysis to score TCR-TCR, TCR-HLA and TCR-CMV co-occurrence, with a repertoire-size bias correction applied to the TCR pairs. False discovery rates were estimated in a later analysis by permuting HLA or CMV assignments 20 times. In a later analysis, co-occurring TCRs were grouped using DBSCAN, and TCRdist sequence similarity was added for clustering within HLA-allele-positive subsets. Repertoires with fewer than 30,000 or more than 120,000 public chains were left out of co-occurrence clustering, as were four to six repertoires with anomalous nucleotide sharing. Held by TCRdb, this immuneACCESS table contains in-frame sequences only and omits some clones. Under half of the omission traces to an unresolved V gene where checked; the cause of the rest is unknown. D and trimming were read from the DNA, whereas the V and J calls and clone size are those reported in that table. The sample records 200,000 to 300,000 clones, roughly 87% of which are singletons. Of the sample, 5.4% is held by the ten largest clones.

The cohort consisted of 650 to 700 healthy bone marrow donors. All cohort members were sampled while nominally healthy, although unrecorded immune exposures were likely present. The donor tested CMV seropositive, placing the donor among the approximately 290 seropositive members of the cohort. Every donor gave a peripheral blood sample, and the peripheral blood mononuclear cells from that sample were used for TCR beta sequencing. Genomic DNA extraction from the blood cell samples was performed with the Qiagen DNeasy Blood Extraction Kit. The CDR3 goes from the cysteine to the phenylalanine over 16 residues. CDR3 DNA only is kept here, 48 bases in frame from base 1. Study-level results and caveats: In both the original and validation cohorts, the classifier was reported to diagnose cytomegalovirus status with high specificity and sensitivity. A later analysis found that HLA-associated TCR beta chains were more clonally expanded and had lower generation probabilities than equally common non-associated chains. The presence/absence analyses assumed that sequencing depth was roughly uniform across donors, and that assumption may not be true. A later analysis associated some 17,000 TCR beta sequences with specific HLA alleles at a false discovery rate of 0.05. Assigning TCR associations to individual alleles was difficult when HLA alleles, especially DR and DQ, strongly co-occurred. Some IMGT-functional V segments, including TRBV6-2 and TRBV6-3, could not be distinguished by the 87-base-pair reads and were therefore excluded. Three of the identified cytomegalovirus-associated TCR beta chains were confirmed in vitro to be specific for cytomegalovirus antigens. The authors suggested that the approach could potentially be generalized to other disease states and immunological phenotypes. According to a later analysis, parvovirus B19, influenza, CMV and Epstein-Barr virus appeared linked to several top co-occurrence clusters. In a later analysis, the rate of TCR association differed among HLA loci, with DRB1 alleles having the most associated TCRs and HLA-C alleles having the fewest. The study gave a list of 150 to 200 TCR beta chains associated with cytomegalovirus. In an earlier analysis of 587 of the donors, most TCR beta V segments appeared in productive rearrangements about 87% or about 30% of the time, broadly matching IMGT annotations. In this cohort, only TCR beta chains were sequenced, and detectable features were limited by the absence of alpha or paired-chain data. The earlier analysis of fewer than 750 of the donors excluded around 17 rarely observed V segments, including chromosome 9 orphons, because counts were too low. For the cohort, immune exposure information was limited to CMV serostatus. Because HLA typing was unavailable for some donors at each locus, only the typed subset was used in association tests. According to a later genetic analysis, donors in an Asian-associated ancestry cluster had fewer N-insertions in productive TCRs than the roughly 700-donor mean. A later genetic analysis associated a missense DCLRE1C variant with V-gene and J-gene trimming of TCR beta chains, and an independent cohort replicated the association. Correlated functional status among segregating V segments might reflect linkage disequilibrium, but an unknown experimental factor could not be ruled out. Across donors, most TCR sequences were observed very rarely, whereas some public TCRs were present in many individuals. A cluster of highly shared sequence variants was judged likely to represent a technical artifact of the sequencing pipeline. A further reported finding was that TCR beta sequences accurately predicted the HLA-A and HLA-B alleles for most subjects in the first cohort. A later analysis found that most CMV-associated TCR beta chains appeared HLA-restricted, with HLA associations seemingly driven largely by CMV exposure.

As regards this clone: It has no known antigen specificity. Qualities for individual bases were not recorded, and no much larger clone is one base off.

The chain uses TRBV21-1 and TRBJ2-2; the table gives TRBD2 as D, unverified against the DNA. TRBV21-1 is assigned pseudogene status. What was sequenced was PBMCs. The sequence was collected from a woman in her thirties or forties in good health and CMV-seropositive. The DNA sequence is TGTGCCAGCAGCCCACGACGACGGGGGAACACCGGGGAGCTGTTTTTT. This sequence encodes CASSPRRRGNTGELFF.